Many counts were recorded for the clone carrying this TCR beta chain. This sample stems from a study of patients and donors after allogeneic stem cell transplantation. TCRdb reprocessed the RT-PCR reads via MiXCR and lists one record per CDR3 protein. This sample has 87,000 or so distinct CDR3 sequences, with approximately 5.2% found just once. The ends were cut back, 4 bases at V and 6 bases at J, with 16 bases in the middle. The CDR3 runs 14 residues. Germline CDR1 LGHDT, CDR2 YNNKEL (reference sequence). The TCR sequence derives from a human donor who was either an allogeneic HSCT recipient or a stem cell or donor lymphocyte infusion donor (not recorded which). It is not recorded whose cells these are; they may come from a transplant donor. The material sequenced was blood, either unsorted or a sorted T cell fraction (not recorded which). The gene calls are TRBV3-1 and TRBJ2-7; D could derive from TRBD1 or TRBD2 (5 bases each). The DNA of the CDR3 is TGTGCCAGCAGCCTTAGGCCAAATGGGGGCGAGCAGTACTTC. Translated, it gives CASSLRPNGGEQYF.